Each of the 24 T cell receptor beta chains below was sequenced from the same sample in a study of shared clonotypes between healthy human individuals. CD45RO-negative, CCR7-positively selected cells formed the naive CD8 fraction, excluding terminally differentiated effector memory CD45RA+ cells. Measured with immunoSEQ multiplex PCR; TCRdb has only the in-frame clones, and not every one. The sample carries over 2 million clones, roughly 95% recorded once. The sequencing input was naive CD8+ T cells sorted from blood. The receptors come from a man younger than 35 in good health.

The chain uses TRBV28 and TRBJ2-7; 9 bases align to TRBD2. V gave up 7 bases and J gave up 4 bases; unmatched junction bases: 8. The CDR3 totals 14 residues. CDR1 and CDR2 (germline): MDHEN, SYDVKM. CDR3 region: CASTVSGGGYEQYF. CDR3 bases: TGTGCCAGCACCGTTAGCGGGGGAGGTTACGAGCAGTACTTC. Drawing the rest from reference TRBV28 and TRBJ2-7, the complete variable domain is DVKVTQSSRYLVKRTGEKVFLECVQDMDHENMFWYRQDPGLGLRLIYFSYDVKMKEKGDIPEGYSVSREKKERFSLILESASTNQTSMYLCASTVSGGGYEQYFGPGTRLTVT.

A remark on this clone: The same CDR3 arises from other DNA sequences in this sample as well. V and J are TRBV4-1 and TRBJ1-5; D unresolved. V shed 1 base and J shed 4 bases, with 8 bases lying between them. Germline values: CDR1 MGHRA, CDR2 YSYEKL. The CDR3 totals 14 residues. CDR3 coding DNA: TGCGCCAGCAGCCAAGTGGATGGGAATCAGCCCCAGCATTTT. Its translation is CASSQVDGNQPQHF.

This chain joins TRBV7-9 and TRBJ1-2; the D gene is possibly TRBD1 (6 bases). The germline gives CDR1 SEHNR, CDR2 FQNEAQ (reference sequence). The V end was cut by 5 bases, the J end by 4 bases, with 14 bases between. This CDR3 contains 14 residues. CDR3 nucleotides: TGTGCCAGCAGCGACCCGGGACAACGCTATGGCTACACCTTC. Its translation is CASSDPGQRYGYTF. Looking up the rest from reference TRBV7-9 and TRBJ1-2 gives the full variable domain: DTGVSQNPRHKITKRGQNVTFRCDPISEHNRLYWYRQTLGQGPEFLTYFQNEAQLEKSRLLSDRFSAERPKGSFSTLEIQRTEQGDSAMYLCASSDPGQRYGYTFGSGTRLTVV.

The V gene is TRBV14, the J gene TRBJ2-1, with 11 bases matching TRBD2. Looked up from germline, CDR1 is SGHDN and CDR2 is FVKESK. CDR3 length: 19 amino acids. V gave up 1 base and J gave up 3 bases; unmatched junction bases: 11. The CDR3 is CASSQVGVAGGIDYNEQFF. DNA for the CDR3: TGTGCCAGCAGCCAAGTGGGGGTAGCGGGAGGGATTGACTACAATGAGCAGTTCTTC.

The rearrangement links TRBV4-3 to TRBJ2-5; TRBD2 matches 8 bases. CDR1 and CDR2 (germline): LGHNA, YSLEER. The CDR3 totals 20 residues. The V segment lost 0 bases and the J segment 1 base; nucleotides outside the gene matches: 16. This CDR3 reads CASSQELLGLGREGQETQYF. The CDR3 nucleotides are TGCGCCAGCAGCCAAGAGTTACTTGGGTTGGGACGGGAGGGCCAAGAGACCCAGTACTTC.

The V call is TRBV2, the J call TRBJ2-1; 7 bases fit TRBD2. The CDR3 spans 15 residues. V lost 7 bases, J lost 1 base, and 7 bases stayed unmatched. CDR1 and CDR2 from the germline V gene are SNHLY and FYNNEI. CDR3 in amino acids: CASIVGTISYNEQFF. The CDR3 region has the DNA TGTGCCAGCATTGTCGGGACTATTTCCTACAATGAGCAGTTCTTC.

The chain employs TRBV2 and TRBJ2-1; D unresolved. This CDR3 has 14 amino acids. V was pared by 3 bases and J by 4 bases, with 10 bases between. Germline V lookup: CDR1 SNHLY, CDR2 FYNNEI. The CDR3 protein is CASSDWTRYNEQFF. DNA for the CDR3: TGTGCCAGCAGTGACTGGACCCGATACAATGAGCAGTTCTTC.

V usage is TRBV2 and J usage is TRBJ2-7; D may be TRBD1 or TRBD2 (5 bases each). CDR3 length: 14 residues. Trimming removed 10 bases at V and 6 bases at J, with 22 bases between. CDR1 SNHLY and CDR2 FYNNEI come from the germline V gene. CDR3: CAKVPGQGESEQYF. In DNA form, the CDR3 reads TGTGCCAAGGTGCCGGGGCAGGGTGAGAGCGAGCAGTACTTC.

This clone has a handful of counts. This chain uses TRBV5-4 with TRBJ1-6, with D hard to call. Deletions cut 2 bases from V and 6 bases from J, with 3 bases between. Germline-derived CDR1 and CDR2 are SGHNT and YYREEE (reference sequence). This CDR3 is built from 12 residues. CDR3 in amino acids: CASSFSNSPLHF. DNA of the CDR3: TGTGCCAGCAGCTTTAGTAATTCACCCCTCCACTTT.

The V call is TRBV10-2, the J call TRBJ2-3, with D possibly called TRBD1 or TRBD2 (6 bases each). The CDR3 has 14 residues. Trimming took 4 bases from V and 0 from J, leaving 8 bases between them. The germline gives CDR1 WSHSY, CDR2 SAAADI. The CDR3 spells CASSGGGSTDTQYF. The CDR3 DNA follows: TGCGCCAGCAGTGGAGGGGGGAGCACAGATACGCAGTATTTT.

The V call is TRBV28, the J call TRBJ2-2, with 12 nucleotides matching TRBD2. The CDR3 has 13 amino acids. Germline trimming cut 6 bases from V and 7 bases from J; bases unmatched to any gene: 0. Germline loops: CDR1 MDHEN, CDR2 SYDVKM. CDR3 sequence (DNA): TGTGCCAGCAGACTAGCGGGGGGCGGGGAGCTGTTTTTT. Encoded protein: CASRLAGGGELFF.

This chain joins TRBV7-9 and TRBJ2-7; 10 nucleotides agree with TRBD1. Per the germline V gene, CDR1 is SEHNR and CDR2 is FQNEAQ (reference sequence). After removal of 2 bases from V and 5 bases from J, the junction contained 6 bases not matched to a gene. This CDR3 spans 15 amino acids. In nucleotides, the CDR3 is TGTGCCAGCAGCTTACCAGACAGGGGGCTCCACGAGCAGTACTTC. Encoded protein: CASSLPDRGLHEQYF.

This chain uses TRBV7-8 with TRBJ1-1; 10 nucleotides match TRBD1. CDR1 SGHVS and CDR2 FQNEAQ come from the germline V gene. V lost 4 bases and J lost 5; bases outside the gene matches: 7. The CDR3 length is 15 residues. The CDR3 loop reads CASSSLWTGGTEAFF. CDR3 coding DNA: TGTGCCAGCAGCTCCCTCTGGACAGGGGGGACTGAAGCTTTCTTT. The variable domain in full, completed from reference TRBV7-8 and TRBJ1-1, reads GAGVSQSPRYKVAKRGQDVALRCDPISGHVSLFWYQQALGQGPEFLTYFQNEAQLDKSGLPSDRFFAERPEGSVSTLKIQRTQQEDSAVYLCASSSLWTGGTEAFFGQGTRLTVV.

The rearrangement uses TRBV27 and TRBJ2-1, with D hard to call. Germline V gene lookup returns CDR1 MNHEY and CDR2 SMNVEV (reference sequence). This CDR3 has 14 residues. Trimming took off 4 bases at V and 0 bases at J, with 7 bases between the two ends. The CDR3 sequence is CASSSMSSYNEQFF. DNA for the CDR3: TGTGCCAGCAGTTCGATGAGCTCCTACAATGAGCAGTTCTTC.

The V gene is TRBV9, the J gene TRBJ2-1, with no clear D. The CDR3 extends over 12 amino acids. Trimming took off 2 bases at V and 9 bases at J, with 9 bases between the two ends. From germline, CDR1 is SGDLS and CDR2 YYNGEE. CDR3 nucleotide sequence: TGTGCCAGCAGCGTCCCCCGGATTGAGCAGTTCTTC. This encodes CASSVPRIEQFF.

The V gene is TRBV27, the J gene TRBJ1-1, with a tentative D call TRBD1 (5 bases). The germline V gene encodes CDR1 MNHEY and CDR2 SMNVEV (reference sequence). The CDR3 is 13 residues long. V lost 8 bases and J 1 base, leaving 11 bases between the germline ends. Here the CDR3 DNA reads TGTGCCAGCTCCGGGGCTTCGAACACTGAAGCTTTCTTT. Translated: CASSGASNTEAFF.

J is TRBJ1-3 and V is TRBV7-8, with D possibly matching TRBD1 (6 bases). The germline CDR1 and CDR2 sequences are SGHVS and FQNEAQ. This CDR3 has 14 residues. The germline V and J ends were trimmed by 6 bases and 0 bases, with 9 bases remaining between them. CDR3 region: CASSPDSSGNTIYF. CDR3 in DNA: TGTGCCAGCAGTCCGGACAGCTCTGGAAACACCATATATTTT.

This chain connects TRBV28 to TRBJ1-5, with 8 bases matching TRBD1. J lost 5 bases, V lost 7 bases, and 4 bases had no gene match. Germline values: CDR1 MDHEN, CDR2 SYDVKM. The CDR3 sequence is 13 residues long. CDR3 coding DNA: TGTGCCAGCACAGGGGGCCCATATCAGCCCCAGCATTTT. It yields the protein CASTGGPYQPQHF.

The chain uses TRBV28 and TRBJ1-1, with D possibly being TRBD1 (6 bases). Germline loops: CDR1 MDHEN, CDR2 SYDVKM. Trimming took off 3 bases at V and 5 bases at J, with 19 bases between the two ends. There are 16 residues in the CDR3. CDR3 nucleotides: TGTGCCAGCAGTTTCCTTGGGGGCGAGTCGTTTACTGAAGCTTTCTTT. It yields the protein CASSFLGGESFTEAFF. The whole variable domain, filled in from reference TRBV28 and TRBJ1-1, reads DVKVTQSSRYLVKRTGEKVFLECVQDMDHENMFWYRQDPGLGLRLIYFSYDVKMKEKGDIPEGYSVSREKKERFSLILESASTNQTSMYLCASSFLGGESFTEAFFGQGTRLTVV.

The rearrangement joins TRBV13 to TRBJ1-2, with 10 bases aligning to TRBD1. The trim removed 4 bases at V and 3 bases at J, leaving 5 bases unmatched. The CDR3 contains 15 residues. Per germline, CDR1 PRHDT and CDR2 FYEKMQ (reference sequence). CDR3 in amino acids: CASSSGTGVDYGYTF. The CDR3 region has the DNA TGTGCCAGCAGCTCAGGGACAGGGGTGGACTATGGCTACACCTTC.

The CDR3 DNA follows: TGCGCCAGCAGCCCGGAAATGGGGCTCCGTGGAGATACGCAGTATTTT. Protein sequence: CASSPEMGLRGDTQYF. The V call is TRBV4-1, the J call TRBJ2-3, with D possibly TRBD1 on 5 matching bases. Trimming took off 4 bases at V and 5 bases at J, with 19 bases between the two ends. This CDR3 has 16 amino acids. Germline CDR1 and CDR2: MGHRA and YSYEKL.

This sequence joins TRBV4-1 and TRBJ2-3, with 10 bases matching TRBD2. The CDR3 is 14 residues long. Germline V gives CDR1 MGHRA, CDR2 YSYEKL. J was trimmed by 4 bases and V by 4 bases; bases with no gene match: 2. CDR3 residues: CASSPLAGADTQYF. Written as DNA, the CDR3 is TGCGCCAGCAGCCCGCTAGCGGGGGCAGATACGCAGTATTTT.

The genes are TRBV5-8 and TRBJ2-7; D tentatively fits TRBD1 or TRBD2 (5 bases each). Germline CDR1 is SGHTS and CDR2 is YDEGEE. Trimming took off 0 bases at V and 0 bases at J, with 13 bases between the two ends. The CDR3 is 16 amino acids. CDR3 region: CASSLDSVRGSYEQYF. CDR3 DNA: TGTGCCAGCAGCTTGGACTCCGTGAGGGGCTCCTACGAGCAGTACTTC.

The chain is built from TRBV2 and TRBJ2-5; the match to TRBD2 covers 13 bases. CDR1 and CDR2 from the germline V gene are SNHLY and FYNNEI. With V trimmed by 9 bases and J by 2 bases, 9 bases remained unmatched. This CDR3 is 16 amino acids long. CDR3 amino acids: CAREGLAGVSQETQYF. CDR3 sequence (DNA): TGTGCCAGGGAAGGACTAGCGGGGGTATCACAAGAGACCCAGTACTTC.